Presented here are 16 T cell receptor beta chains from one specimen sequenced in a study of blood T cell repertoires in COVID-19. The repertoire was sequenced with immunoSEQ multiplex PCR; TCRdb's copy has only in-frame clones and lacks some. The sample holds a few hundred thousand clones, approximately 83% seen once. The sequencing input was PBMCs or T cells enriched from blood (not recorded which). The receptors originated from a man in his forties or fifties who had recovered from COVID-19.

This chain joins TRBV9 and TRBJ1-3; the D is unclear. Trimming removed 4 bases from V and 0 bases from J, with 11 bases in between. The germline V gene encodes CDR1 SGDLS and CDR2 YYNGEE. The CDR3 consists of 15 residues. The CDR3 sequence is CASSPTLSSGNTIYF. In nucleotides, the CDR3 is TGTGCCAGCAGCCCCACCCTGAGCTCTGGAAACACCATATATTTT.

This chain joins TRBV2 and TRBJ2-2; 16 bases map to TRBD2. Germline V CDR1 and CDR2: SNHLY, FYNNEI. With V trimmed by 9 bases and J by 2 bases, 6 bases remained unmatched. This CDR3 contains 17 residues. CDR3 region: CARKGLAGGPNTGELFF. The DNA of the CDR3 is TGTGCCAGAAAGGGACTAGCGGGGGGGCCAAACACCGGGGAGCTGTTTTTT. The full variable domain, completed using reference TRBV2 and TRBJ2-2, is EPEVTQTPSHQVTQMGQEVILRCVPISNHLYFYWYRQILGQKVEFLVSFYNNEISEKSEIFDDQFSVERPDGSNFTLKIRSTKLEDSAMYFCARKGLAGGPNTGELFFGEGSRLTVL.

Here the CDR3 DNA reads TGTGCCAGCAGCCAAGCTATCCGAAACTATGGCTACACCTTC. Translating it yields CASSQAIRNYGYTF. The rearrangement joins TRBV3-1 (or the pseudogene TRBV3-2) to TRBJ1-2; no definite D call. V lost 1 base to trimming and J lost 2 bases, with 8 bases between them. This CDR3 spans 14 amino acids. Germline-derived CDR1 and CDR2 are LGHDT and YNNKEL (reference sequence).

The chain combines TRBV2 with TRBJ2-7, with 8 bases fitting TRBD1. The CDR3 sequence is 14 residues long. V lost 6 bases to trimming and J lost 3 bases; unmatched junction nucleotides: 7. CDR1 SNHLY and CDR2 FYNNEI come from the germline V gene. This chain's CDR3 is CASRRDRTFYEQYF. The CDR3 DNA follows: TGTGCCAGCAGGAGGGACAGGACCTTCTACGAGCAGTACTTC.

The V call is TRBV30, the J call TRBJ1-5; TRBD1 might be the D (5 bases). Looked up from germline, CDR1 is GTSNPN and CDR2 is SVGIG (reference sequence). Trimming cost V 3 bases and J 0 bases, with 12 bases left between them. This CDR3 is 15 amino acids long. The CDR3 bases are TGTGCCTGGAGGCCCGGGACTGTTAGCAATCAGCCCCAGCATTTT. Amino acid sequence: CAWRPGTVSNQPQHF.

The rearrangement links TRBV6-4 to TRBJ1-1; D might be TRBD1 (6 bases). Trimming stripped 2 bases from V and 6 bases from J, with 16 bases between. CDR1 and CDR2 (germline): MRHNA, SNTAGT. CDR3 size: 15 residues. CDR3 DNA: TGTGCCAGCAGTGACCTAGGGACACTAAGATCTGAAGCTTTCTTT. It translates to CASSDLGTLRSEAFF.

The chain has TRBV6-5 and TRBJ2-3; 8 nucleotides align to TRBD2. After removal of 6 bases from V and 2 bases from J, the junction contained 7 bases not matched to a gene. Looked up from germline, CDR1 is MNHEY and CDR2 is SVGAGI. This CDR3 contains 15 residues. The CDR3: CASRGGTRSTDTQYF. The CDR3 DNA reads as TGTGCCAGCAGGGGAGGGACTAGATCCACAGATACGCAGTATTTT.

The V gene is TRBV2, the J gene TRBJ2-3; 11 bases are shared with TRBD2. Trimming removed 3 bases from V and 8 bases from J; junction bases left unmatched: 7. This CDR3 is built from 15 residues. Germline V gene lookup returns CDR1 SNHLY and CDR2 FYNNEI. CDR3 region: CASSEVAGGQATQYF. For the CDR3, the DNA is TGTGCCAGCAGTGAGGTAGCGGGGGGGCAGGCTACGCAGTATTTT.

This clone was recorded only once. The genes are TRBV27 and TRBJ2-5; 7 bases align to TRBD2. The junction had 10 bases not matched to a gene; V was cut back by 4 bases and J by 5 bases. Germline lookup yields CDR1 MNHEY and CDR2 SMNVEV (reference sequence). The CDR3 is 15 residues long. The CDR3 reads CASSSTGTMYETQYF. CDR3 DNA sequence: TGTGCCAGCAGTTCGACCGGGACTATGTACGAGACCCAGTACTTC.

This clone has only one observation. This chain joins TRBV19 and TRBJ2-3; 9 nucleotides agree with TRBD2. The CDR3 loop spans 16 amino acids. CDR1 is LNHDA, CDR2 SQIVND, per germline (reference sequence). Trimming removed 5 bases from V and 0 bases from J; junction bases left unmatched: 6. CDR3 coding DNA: TGTGCCAGTAGTTTCCGCAGCGGGGGGAGCACAGATACGCAGTATTTT. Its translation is CASSFRSGGSTDTQYF.

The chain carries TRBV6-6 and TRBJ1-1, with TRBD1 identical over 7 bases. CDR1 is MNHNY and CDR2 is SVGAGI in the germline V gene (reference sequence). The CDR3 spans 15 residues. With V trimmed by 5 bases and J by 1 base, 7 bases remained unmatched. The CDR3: CASSPPGQWNTEAFF. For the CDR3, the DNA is TGTGCCAGCAGTCCTCCGGGACAGTGGAACACTGAAGCTTTCTTT.

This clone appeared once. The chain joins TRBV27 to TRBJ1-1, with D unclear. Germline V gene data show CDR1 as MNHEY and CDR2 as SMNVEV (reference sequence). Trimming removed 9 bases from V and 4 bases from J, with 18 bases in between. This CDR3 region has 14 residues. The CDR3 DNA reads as TGTGCCAGTCTGGCGGCGCGTAGGTCCACTGAAGCTTTCTTT. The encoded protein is CASLAARRSTEAFF.

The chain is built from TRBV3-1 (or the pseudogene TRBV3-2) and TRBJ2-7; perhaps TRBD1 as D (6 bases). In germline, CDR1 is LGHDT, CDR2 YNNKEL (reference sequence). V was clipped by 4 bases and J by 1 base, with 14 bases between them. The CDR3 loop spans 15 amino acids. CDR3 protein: CASSPHLTGSYEQYF. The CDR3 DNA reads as TGTGCCAGCAGCCCACATTTGACAGGTTCCTACGAGCAGTACTTC.

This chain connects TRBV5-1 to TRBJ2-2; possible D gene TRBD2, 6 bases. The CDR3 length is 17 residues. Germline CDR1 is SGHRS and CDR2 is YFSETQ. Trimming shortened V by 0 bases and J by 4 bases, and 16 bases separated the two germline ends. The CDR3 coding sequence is TGCGCCAGCAGCTTGGTCCCTATGTCCGGGGGCACCGGGGAGCTGTTTTTT. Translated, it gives CASSLVPMSGGTGELFF. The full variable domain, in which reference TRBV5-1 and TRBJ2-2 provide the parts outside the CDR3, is KAGVTQTPRYLIKTRGQQVTLSCSPISGHRSVSWYQQTPGQGLQFLFEYFSETQRNKGNFPGRFSGRQFSNSRSEMNVSTLELGDSALYLCASSLVPMSGGTGELFFGEGSRLTVL.

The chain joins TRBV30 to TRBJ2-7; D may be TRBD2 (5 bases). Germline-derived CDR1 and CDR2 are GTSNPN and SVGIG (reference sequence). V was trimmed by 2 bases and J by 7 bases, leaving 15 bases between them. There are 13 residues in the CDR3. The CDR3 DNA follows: TGTGCCTGGAGTAACTTGTGGCCGGGGGAGCAGTACTTC. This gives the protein CAWSNLWPGEQYF. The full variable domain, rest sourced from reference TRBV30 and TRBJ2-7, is SQTIHQWPATLVQPVGSPLSLECTVEGTSNPNLYWYRQAAGRGLQLLFYSVGIGQISSEVPQNLSASRPQDRQFILSSKKLLLSDSGFYLCAWSNLWPGEQYFGPGTRLTVT.

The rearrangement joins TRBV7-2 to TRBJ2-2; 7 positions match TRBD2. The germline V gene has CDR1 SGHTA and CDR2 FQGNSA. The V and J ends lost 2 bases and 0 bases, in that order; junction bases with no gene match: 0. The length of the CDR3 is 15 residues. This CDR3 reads CASSLLAANTGELFF. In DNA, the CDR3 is TGTGCCAGCAGCTTACTAGCGGCGAACACCGGGGAGCTGTTTTTT.